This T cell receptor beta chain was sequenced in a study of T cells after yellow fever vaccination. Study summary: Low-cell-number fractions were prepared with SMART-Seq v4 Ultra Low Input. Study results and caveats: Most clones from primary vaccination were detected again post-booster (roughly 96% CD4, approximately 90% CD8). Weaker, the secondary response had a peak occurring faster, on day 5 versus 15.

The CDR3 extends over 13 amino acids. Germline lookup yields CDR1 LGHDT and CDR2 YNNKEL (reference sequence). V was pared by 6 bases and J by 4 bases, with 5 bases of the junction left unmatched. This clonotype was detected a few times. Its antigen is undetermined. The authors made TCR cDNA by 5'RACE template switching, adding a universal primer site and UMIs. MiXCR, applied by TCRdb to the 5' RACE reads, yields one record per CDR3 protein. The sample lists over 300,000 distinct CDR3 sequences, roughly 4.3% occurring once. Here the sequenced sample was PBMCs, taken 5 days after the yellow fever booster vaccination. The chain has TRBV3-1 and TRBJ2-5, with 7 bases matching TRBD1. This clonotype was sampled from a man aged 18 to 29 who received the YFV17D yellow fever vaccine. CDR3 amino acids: CASSGQVGETQYF. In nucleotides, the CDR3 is TGTGCCAGCAGTGGACAGGTAGGAGAGACCCAGTACTTC.